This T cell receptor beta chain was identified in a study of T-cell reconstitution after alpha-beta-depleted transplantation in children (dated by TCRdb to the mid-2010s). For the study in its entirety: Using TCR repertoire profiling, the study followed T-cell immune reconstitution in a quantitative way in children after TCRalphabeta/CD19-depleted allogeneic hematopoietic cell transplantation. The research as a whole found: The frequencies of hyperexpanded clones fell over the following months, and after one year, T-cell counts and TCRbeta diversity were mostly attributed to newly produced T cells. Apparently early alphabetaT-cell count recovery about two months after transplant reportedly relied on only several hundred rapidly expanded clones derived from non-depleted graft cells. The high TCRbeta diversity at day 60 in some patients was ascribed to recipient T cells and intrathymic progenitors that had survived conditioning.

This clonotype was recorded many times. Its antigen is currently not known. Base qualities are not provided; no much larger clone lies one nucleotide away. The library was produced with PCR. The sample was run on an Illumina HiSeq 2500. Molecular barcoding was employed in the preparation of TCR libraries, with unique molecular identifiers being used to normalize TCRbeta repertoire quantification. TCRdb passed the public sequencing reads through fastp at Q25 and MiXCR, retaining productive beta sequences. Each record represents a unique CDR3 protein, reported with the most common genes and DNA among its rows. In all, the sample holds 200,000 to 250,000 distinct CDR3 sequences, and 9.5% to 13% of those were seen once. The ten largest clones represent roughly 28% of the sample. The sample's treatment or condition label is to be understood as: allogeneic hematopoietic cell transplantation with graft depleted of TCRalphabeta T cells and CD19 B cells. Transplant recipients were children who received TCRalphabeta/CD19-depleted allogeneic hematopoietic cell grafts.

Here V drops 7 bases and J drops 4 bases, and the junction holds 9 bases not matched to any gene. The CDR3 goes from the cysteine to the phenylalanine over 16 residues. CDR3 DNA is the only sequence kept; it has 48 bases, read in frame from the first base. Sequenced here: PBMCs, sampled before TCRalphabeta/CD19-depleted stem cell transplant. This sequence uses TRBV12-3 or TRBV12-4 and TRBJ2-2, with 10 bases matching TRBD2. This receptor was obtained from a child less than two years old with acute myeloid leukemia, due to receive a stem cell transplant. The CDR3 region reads CASTPNTSGVTGELFF. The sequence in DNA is TGTGCCAGCACCCCGAACACTAGCGGGGTCACCGGGGAGCTGTTTTTT.